This T cell receptor (beta chain) was observed in a study of blood T cell repertoires in COVID-19. About the research overall: Specimens from acute and convalescent COVID-19 originated in the United States, Italy and Spain.

Germline CDR1 MNHEY, CDR2 SVGAGI. The CDR3 runs 15 residues. Trimming left V 2 bases short and J 5 bases short, with 15 bases between. Those enrolled, adults aged about 18 to 89 years, came from about two dozen US areas. Donors in Cohort 3 counted as recovered after two negative PCRs, clearance, or symptom resolution. Per the original data handling: Scientists estimated how many nucleated cells there were by amplifying reference gene primers. Sequencing used immunoSEQ multiplex PCR; TCRdb keeps in-frame clones, though not all of them. V and J calls and clone size follow that table, whereas D and trimming were derived from the DNA. The sample includes over 250,000 clones, around 91% of them seen just once.

Sequenced: PBMCs or T cells enriched from blood (not recorded which). The TCR comes from a woman in her late teens or twenties who had recovered from COVID-19. V is TRBV6-5 and J is TRBJ1-2; D perhaps matches TRBD1 (6 bases). The CDR3 sequence: CASSYDGTQPYGYTF. CDR3 DNA sequence: TGTGCCAGCAGTTACGATGGGACACAGCCGTATGGCTACACCTTC.